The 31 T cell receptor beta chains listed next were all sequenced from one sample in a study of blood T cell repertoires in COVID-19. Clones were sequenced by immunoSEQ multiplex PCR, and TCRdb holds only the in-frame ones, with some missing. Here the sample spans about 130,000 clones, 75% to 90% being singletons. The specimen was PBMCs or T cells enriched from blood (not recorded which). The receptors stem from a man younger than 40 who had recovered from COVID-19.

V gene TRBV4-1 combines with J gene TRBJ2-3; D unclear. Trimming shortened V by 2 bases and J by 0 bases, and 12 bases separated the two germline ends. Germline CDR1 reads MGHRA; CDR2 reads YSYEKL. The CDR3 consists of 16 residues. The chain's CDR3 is CASSQKPATSTDTQYF. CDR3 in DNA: TGCGCCAGCAGCCAAAAGCCAGCGACTAGCACAGATACGCAGTATTTT.

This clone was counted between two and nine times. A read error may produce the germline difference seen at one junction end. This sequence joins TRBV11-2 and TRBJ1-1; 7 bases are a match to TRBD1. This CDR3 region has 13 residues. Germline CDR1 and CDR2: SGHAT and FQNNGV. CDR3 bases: TGTGCCAGCAGCGGATTTCCGGGACAGAAGACGTACTTT. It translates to CASSGFPGQKTYF. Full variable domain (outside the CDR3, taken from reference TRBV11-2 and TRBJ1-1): EAGVAQSPRYKIIEKRQSVAFWCNPISGHATLYWYQQILGQGPKLLIQFQNNGVVDDSQLPKDRFSAERLKGVDSTLKIQPAKLEDSAVYLCASSGFPGQKTYFGQGTRLTVV.

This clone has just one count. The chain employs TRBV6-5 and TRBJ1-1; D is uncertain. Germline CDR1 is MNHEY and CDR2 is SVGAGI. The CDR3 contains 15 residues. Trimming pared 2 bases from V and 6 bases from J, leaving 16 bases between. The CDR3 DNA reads TGTGCCAGCAGTTACGGGTTCATGGGCAGTCCTGAAGCTTTCTTT. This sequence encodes CASSYGFMGSPEAFF.

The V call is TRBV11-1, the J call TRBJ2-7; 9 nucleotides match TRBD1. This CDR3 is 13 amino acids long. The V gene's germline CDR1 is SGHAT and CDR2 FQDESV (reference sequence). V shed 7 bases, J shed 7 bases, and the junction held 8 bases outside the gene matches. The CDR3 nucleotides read TGTGCCAGCAACCCGGACAGGGGATGGGAGCAGTACTTC. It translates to CASNPDRGWEQYF.

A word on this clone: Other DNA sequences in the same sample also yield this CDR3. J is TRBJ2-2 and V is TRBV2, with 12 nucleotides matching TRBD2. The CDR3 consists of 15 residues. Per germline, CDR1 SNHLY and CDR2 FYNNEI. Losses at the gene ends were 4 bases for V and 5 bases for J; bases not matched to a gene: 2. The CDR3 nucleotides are TGTGCCAGCAGTGGTACTAGCGGGGGGACCGGGGAGCTGTTTTTT. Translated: CASSGTSGGTGELFF.

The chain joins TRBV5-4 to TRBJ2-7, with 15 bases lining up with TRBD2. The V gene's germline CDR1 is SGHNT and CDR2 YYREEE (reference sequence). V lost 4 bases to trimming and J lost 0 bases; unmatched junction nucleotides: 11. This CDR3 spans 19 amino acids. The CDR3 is CASSGDPGLAGGASYEQYF. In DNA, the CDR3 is TGTGCCAGCAGCGGGGACCCGGGACTAGCGGGAGGTGCCTCCTACGAGCAGTACTTC.

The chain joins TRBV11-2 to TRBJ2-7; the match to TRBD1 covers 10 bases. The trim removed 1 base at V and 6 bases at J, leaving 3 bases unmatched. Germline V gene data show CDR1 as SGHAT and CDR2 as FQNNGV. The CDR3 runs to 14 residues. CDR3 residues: CASSLGDRGGEQYV. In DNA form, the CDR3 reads TGTGCCAGCAGCTTAGGGGACAGGGGCGGCGAGCAGTACGTC.

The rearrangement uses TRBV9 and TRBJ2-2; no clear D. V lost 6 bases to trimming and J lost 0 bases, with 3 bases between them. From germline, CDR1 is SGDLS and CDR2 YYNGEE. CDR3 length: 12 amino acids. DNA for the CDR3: TGTGCCAGCACGGCGAACACCGGGGAGCTGTTTTTT. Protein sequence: CASTANTGELFF.

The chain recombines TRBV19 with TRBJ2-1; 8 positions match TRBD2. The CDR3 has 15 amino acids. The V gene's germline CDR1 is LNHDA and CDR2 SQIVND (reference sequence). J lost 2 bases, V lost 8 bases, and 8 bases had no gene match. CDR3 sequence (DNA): TGTGCCAGTGGGGGCGGACTAGCTGCCTACAATGAGCAGTTCTTC. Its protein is CASGGGLAAYNEQFF.

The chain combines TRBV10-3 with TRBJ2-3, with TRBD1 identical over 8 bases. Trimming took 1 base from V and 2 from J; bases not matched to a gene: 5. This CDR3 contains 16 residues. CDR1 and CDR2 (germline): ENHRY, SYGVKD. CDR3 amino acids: CAISEWAGGDTDTQYF. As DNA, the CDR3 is TGTGCCATCAGTGAGTGGGCAGGGGGCGACACAGATACGCAGTATTTT.

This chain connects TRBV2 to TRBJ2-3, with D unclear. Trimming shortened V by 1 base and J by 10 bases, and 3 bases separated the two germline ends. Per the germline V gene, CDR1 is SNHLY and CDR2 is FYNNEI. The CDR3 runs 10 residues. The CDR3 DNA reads TGTGCCAGCAGTGAAGGCGCGCAGTATTTT. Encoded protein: CASSEGAQYF.

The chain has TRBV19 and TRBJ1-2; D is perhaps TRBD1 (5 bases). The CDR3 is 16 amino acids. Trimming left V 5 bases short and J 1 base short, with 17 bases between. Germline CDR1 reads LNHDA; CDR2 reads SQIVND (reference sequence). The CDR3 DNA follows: TGTGCCAGTAGTCTCCCCGGTGAAGGGGATAACTATGGCTACACCTTC. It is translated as CASSLPGEGDNYGYTF.

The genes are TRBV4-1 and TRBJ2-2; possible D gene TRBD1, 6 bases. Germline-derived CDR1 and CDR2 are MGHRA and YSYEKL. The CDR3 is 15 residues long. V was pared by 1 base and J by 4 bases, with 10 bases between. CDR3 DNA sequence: TGCGCCAGCAGCCAAGGTCAGGGGCCCACCGGGGAGCTGTTTTTT. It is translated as CASSQGQGPTGELFF.

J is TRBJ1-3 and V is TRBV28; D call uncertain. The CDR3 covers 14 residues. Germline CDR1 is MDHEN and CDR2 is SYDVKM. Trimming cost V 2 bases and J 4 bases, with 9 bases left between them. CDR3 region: CASSLKPQGNTIYF. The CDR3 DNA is TGTGCCAGCAGTTTAAAACCCCAGGGAAACACCATATATTTT.

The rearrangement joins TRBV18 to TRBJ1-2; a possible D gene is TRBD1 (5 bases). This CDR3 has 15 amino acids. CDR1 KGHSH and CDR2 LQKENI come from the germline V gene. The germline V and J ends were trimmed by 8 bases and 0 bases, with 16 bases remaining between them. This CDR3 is CASLRQGEANYGYTF. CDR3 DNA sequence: TGTGCCAGCCTTAGGCAGGGCGAAGCTAACTATGGCTACACCTTC.

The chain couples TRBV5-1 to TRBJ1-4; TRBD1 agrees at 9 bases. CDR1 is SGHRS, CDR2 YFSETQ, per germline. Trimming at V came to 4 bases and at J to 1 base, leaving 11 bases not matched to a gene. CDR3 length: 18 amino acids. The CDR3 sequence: CASSIKGQGIGTNEKLFF. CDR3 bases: TGCGCCAGCAGCATAAAAGGACAGGGGATAGGAACTAATGAAAAACTGTTTTTT.

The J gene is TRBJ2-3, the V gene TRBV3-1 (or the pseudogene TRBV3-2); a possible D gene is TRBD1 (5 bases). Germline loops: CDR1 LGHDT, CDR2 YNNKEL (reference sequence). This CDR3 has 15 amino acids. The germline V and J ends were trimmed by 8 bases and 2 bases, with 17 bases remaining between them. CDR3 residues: CASRLRGSHTDTQYF. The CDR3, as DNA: TGTGCCAGCCGCCTAAGGGGCAGTCACACAGATACGCAGTATTTT.

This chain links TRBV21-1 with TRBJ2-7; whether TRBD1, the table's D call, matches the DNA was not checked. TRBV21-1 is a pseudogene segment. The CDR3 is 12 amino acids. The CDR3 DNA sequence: TGTGCCAGCAGCAAGGACACCTACGAGCAGTACGTC. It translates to CASSKDTYEQYV.

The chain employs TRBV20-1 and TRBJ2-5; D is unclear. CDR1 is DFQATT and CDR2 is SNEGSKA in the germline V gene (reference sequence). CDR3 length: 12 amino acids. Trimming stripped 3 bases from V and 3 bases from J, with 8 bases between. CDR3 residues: CSASGAKETQYF. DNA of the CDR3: TGCAGTGCTAGTGGCGCCAAAGAGACCCAGTACTTC.

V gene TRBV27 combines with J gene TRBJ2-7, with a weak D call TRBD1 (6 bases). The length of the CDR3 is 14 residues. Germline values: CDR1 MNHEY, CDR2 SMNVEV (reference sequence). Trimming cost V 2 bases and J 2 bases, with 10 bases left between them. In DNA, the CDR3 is TGTGCCAGCAGTTTAAAGGACAGAGCCTACGAGCAGTACTTC. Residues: CASSLKDRAYEQYF.

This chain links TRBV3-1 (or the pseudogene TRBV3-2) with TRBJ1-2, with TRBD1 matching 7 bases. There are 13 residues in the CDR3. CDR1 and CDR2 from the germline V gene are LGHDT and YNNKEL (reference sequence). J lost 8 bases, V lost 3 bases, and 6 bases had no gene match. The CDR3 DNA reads TGTGCCAGCAGCCACAAGGGGGCAGGAGGCTACACCTTC. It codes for CASSHKGAGGYTF.

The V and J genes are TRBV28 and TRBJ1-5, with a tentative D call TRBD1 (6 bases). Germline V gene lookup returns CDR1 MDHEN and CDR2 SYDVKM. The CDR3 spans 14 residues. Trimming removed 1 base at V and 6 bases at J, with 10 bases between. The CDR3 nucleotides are TGTGCCAGCAGTTTATTAACAGGGAGTCAGCCCCAGCATTTT. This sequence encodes CASSLLTGSQPQHF.

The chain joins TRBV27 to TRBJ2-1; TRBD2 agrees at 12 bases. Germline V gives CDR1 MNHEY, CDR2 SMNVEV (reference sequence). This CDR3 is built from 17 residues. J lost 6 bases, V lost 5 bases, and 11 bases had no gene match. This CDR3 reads CASSTGPSGRVGNEQFF. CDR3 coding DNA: TGTGCCAGCAGTACCGGGCCTAGCGGGAGGGTCGGCAATGAGCAGTTCTTC.

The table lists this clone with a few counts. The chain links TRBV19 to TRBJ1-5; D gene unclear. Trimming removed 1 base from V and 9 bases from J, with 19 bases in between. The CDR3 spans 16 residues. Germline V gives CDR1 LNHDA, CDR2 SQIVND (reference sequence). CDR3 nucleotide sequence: TGTGCCAGTAGTATAGCTCGAGGCAGCTCGTTAGGGCCCCAGCATTTT. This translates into CASSIARGSSLGPQHF.

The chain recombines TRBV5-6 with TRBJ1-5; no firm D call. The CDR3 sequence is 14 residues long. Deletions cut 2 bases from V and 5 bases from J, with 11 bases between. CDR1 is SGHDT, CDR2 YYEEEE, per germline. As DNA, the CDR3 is TGTGCCAGCAGCTTAAGGTCGGGTGATCAGCCCCAGCATTTT. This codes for CASSLRSGDQPQHF.

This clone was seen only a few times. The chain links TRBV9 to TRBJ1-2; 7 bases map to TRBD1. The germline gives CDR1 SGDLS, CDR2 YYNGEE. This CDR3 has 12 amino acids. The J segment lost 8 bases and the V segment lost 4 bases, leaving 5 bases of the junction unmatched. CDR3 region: CASSRDSRGYTF. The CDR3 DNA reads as TGTGCCAGCAGCCGGGACAGCCGCGGCTACACCTTC.

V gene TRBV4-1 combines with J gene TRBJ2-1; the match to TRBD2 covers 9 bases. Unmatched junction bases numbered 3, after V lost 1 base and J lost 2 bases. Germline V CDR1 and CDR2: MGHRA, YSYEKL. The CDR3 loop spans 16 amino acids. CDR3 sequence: CASSQGGGGAYNEQFF. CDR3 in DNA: TGCGCCAGCAGCCAAGGGGGCGGGGGGGCCTACAATGAGCAGTTCTTC.

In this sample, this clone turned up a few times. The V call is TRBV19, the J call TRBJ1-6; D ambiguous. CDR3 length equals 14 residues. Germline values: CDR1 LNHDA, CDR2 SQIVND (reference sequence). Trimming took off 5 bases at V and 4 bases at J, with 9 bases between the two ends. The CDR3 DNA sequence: TGTGCCAGTAGTGAGACACGGTATAATTCACCCCTCCACTTT. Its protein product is CASSETRYNSPLHF.

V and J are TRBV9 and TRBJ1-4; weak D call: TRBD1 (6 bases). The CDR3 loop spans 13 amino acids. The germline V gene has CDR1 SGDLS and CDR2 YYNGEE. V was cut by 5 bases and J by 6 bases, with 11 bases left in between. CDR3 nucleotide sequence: TGTGCCAGCAGTCCTGGGACATATGAAAAACTGTTTTTT. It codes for CASSPGTYEKLFF. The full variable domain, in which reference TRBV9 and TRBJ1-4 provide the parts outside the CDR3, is DSGVTQTPKHLITATGQRVTLRCSPRSGDLSVYWYQQSLDQGLQFLIQYYNGEERAKGNILERFSAQQFPDLHSELNLSSLELGDSALYFCASSPGTYEKLFFGSGTQLSVL.

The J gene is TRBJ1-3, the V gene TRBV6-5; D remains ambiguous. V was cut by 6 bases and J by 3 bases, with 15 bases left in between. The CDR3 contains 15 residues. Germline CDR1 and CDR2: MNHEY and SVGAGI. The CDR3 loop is CASSRGPNLGNTIYF. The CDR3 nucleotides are TGTGCCAGCAGCCGCGGGCCGAACCTTGGAAACACCATATATTTT.

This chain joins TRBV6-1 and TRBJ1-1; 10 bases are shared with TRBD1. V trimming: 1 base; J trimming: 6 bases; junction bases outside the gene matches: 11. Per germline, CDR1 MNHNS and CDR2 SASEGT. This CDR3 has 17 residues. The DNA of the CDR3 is TGTGCCAGCAGTGAAGAGGTAGTGGACAGGGGGGACCCTGAAGCTTTCTTT. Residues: CASSEEVVDRGDPEAFF.